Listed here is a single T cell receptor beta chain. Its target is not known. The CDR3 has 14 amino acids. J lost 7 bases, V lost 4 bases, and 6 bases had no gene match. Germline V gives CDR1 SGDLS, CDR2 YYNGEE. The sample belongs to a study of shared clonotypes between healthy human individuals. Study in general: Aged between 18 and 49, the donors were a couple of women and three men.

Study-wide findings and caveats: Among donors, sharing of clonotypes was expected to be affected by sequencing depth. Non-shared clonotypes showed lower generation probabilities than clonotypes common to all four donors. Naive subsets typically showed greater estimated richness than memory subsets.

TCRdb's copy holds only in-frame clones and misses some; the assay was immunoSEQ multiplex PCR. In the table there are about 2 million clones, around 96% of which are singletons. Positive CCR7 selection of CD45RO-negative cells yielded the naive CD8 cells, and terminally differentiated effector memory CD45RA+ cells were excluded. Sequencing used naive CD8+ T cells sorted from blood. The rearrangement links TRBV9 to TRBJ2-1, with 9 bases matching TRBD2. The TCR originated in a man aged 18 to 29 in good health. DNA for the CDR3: TGTGCCAGCAGCTATAGCGGGAGTGGAAATGAGCAGTTCTTC. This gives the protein CASSYSGSGNEQFF.